This is a list of T cell receptor beta chains from one sample in a study of cytomegalovirus exposure and HLA in healthy donors. Profiling relied on immunoSEQ multiplex PCR, and the TCRdb table lists in-frame clones only, not all of them. The profile shows under 200,000 clones, 79% of them singletons. The sample taken for sequencing was PBMCs. Receptor source: a woman in her twenties or thirties in good health and CMV-seropositive. Both conserved end residues are trimmed from each CDR3. Some rows mark clone size as missing; the rest say once, few, many or name a class of expanded clone.

ASSARTGERSNEKLF	NA	TRBV7-9	TRBJ1-4	15
ASSPRQGNTEAF	NA	TRBV2	TRBJ1-1	12
ASSLVGRGDNTEAF	NA	TRBV7-9	TRBJ1-1	14
ASSFPAGGYT	NA	TRBV5-8	TRBJ1-2	10
ASSGQGTYNEQF	NA	TRBV2	TRBJ2-1	12
ASSLGWDYNTGELF	NA	TRBV7-9	TRBJ2-2	14
ASSLQQRSEKLF	NA	TRBV4-1	TRBJ1-4	12
ASGSVLAGYTGELF	NA	TRBV11-3	TRBJ2-2	14
ASSHGQGISDTQY	NA	TRBV5-6	TRBJ2-3	13
ASSPLTSGSYEQY	once	TRBV5-1	TRBJ2-7	13
ASSQHHTGELF	NA	TRBV7-2	TRBJ2-2	11
ASSQGPLQNGYT	NA	TRBV4-2	TRBJ1-2	12
ASSVKGAGEQY	NA	TRBV2	TRBJ2-7	11
ATSRAGGSVEAF	NA	TRBV15	TRBJ1-1	12